This T cell receptor (beta chain) was obtained from a study of T-cell reconstitution after alpha-beta-depleted transplantation in children. The CDR3 spans 15 residues. V was shortened by 3 bases and J by 2 bases, with 11 bases between the two germline ends. Germline lookup yields CDR1 LGHNA and CDR2 YNFKEQ. Unique molecular identifiers were used to barcode this TCRbeta library. MiXCR, applied by TCRdb to the PCR reads, yields one record per CDR3 protein. The sample records approximately 110,000 distinct CDR3 sequences, 23% being singletons. The study, taken as a whole, reports: Expanded clones from the graft, numbering several hundred, reportedly supplied alpha-beta T cells about two months after transplant. The study traced high day-60 TCRbeta diversity in some patients to surviving recipient T cells and thymic progenitors. A year post-transplant, T-cell counts and diversity derived mostly from newly produced T cells.

This clonotype has just a few counts. The antigen remains undetermined. This receptor was taken from a male patient between 2 and 15 years old who had a stem cell transplant for chronic granulomatous disease, so the T cells may come from the graft donor. Specimen: PBMCs, mostly from graft donor cells, collected 180 days after TCRalphabeta/CD19-depleted stem cell transplant. This chain connects TRBV4-2 to TRBJ2-1, with unresolved D. As DNA, the CDR3 is TGTGCCAGCAGCCAGGTATTAAGTCCCTACAATGAGCAGTTCTTC. It codes for CASSQVLSPYNEQFF.